This T cell receptor beta chain was captured by sequencing in a study of shared clonotypes between healthy human individuals. Assay used: immunoSEQ multiplex PCR; TCRdb lists only in-frame clones, some missing. The sample has roughly 300,000 clones; around 70% are singletons. With 5 bases clipped from V and 2 bases from J, the junction kept 11 bases outside the gene matches. Germline lookup yields CDR1 SGHKS and CDR2 YYEKEE (reference sequence). This CDR3 contains 16 residues. What was sequenced was memory CD4+ T cells sorted from blood. Subset: CD45RA-negative fraction. This chain uses TRBV5-5 with TRBJ2-7; 9 nucleotides line up with TRBD1. The TCR was taken from a man aged 30 to 45 in good health. The CDR3 DNA reads TGTGCCAGCAGAAAAGTAACAGGGGGCGCCCCCTACGAGCAGTACTTC. Translation: CASRKVTGGAPYEQYF.